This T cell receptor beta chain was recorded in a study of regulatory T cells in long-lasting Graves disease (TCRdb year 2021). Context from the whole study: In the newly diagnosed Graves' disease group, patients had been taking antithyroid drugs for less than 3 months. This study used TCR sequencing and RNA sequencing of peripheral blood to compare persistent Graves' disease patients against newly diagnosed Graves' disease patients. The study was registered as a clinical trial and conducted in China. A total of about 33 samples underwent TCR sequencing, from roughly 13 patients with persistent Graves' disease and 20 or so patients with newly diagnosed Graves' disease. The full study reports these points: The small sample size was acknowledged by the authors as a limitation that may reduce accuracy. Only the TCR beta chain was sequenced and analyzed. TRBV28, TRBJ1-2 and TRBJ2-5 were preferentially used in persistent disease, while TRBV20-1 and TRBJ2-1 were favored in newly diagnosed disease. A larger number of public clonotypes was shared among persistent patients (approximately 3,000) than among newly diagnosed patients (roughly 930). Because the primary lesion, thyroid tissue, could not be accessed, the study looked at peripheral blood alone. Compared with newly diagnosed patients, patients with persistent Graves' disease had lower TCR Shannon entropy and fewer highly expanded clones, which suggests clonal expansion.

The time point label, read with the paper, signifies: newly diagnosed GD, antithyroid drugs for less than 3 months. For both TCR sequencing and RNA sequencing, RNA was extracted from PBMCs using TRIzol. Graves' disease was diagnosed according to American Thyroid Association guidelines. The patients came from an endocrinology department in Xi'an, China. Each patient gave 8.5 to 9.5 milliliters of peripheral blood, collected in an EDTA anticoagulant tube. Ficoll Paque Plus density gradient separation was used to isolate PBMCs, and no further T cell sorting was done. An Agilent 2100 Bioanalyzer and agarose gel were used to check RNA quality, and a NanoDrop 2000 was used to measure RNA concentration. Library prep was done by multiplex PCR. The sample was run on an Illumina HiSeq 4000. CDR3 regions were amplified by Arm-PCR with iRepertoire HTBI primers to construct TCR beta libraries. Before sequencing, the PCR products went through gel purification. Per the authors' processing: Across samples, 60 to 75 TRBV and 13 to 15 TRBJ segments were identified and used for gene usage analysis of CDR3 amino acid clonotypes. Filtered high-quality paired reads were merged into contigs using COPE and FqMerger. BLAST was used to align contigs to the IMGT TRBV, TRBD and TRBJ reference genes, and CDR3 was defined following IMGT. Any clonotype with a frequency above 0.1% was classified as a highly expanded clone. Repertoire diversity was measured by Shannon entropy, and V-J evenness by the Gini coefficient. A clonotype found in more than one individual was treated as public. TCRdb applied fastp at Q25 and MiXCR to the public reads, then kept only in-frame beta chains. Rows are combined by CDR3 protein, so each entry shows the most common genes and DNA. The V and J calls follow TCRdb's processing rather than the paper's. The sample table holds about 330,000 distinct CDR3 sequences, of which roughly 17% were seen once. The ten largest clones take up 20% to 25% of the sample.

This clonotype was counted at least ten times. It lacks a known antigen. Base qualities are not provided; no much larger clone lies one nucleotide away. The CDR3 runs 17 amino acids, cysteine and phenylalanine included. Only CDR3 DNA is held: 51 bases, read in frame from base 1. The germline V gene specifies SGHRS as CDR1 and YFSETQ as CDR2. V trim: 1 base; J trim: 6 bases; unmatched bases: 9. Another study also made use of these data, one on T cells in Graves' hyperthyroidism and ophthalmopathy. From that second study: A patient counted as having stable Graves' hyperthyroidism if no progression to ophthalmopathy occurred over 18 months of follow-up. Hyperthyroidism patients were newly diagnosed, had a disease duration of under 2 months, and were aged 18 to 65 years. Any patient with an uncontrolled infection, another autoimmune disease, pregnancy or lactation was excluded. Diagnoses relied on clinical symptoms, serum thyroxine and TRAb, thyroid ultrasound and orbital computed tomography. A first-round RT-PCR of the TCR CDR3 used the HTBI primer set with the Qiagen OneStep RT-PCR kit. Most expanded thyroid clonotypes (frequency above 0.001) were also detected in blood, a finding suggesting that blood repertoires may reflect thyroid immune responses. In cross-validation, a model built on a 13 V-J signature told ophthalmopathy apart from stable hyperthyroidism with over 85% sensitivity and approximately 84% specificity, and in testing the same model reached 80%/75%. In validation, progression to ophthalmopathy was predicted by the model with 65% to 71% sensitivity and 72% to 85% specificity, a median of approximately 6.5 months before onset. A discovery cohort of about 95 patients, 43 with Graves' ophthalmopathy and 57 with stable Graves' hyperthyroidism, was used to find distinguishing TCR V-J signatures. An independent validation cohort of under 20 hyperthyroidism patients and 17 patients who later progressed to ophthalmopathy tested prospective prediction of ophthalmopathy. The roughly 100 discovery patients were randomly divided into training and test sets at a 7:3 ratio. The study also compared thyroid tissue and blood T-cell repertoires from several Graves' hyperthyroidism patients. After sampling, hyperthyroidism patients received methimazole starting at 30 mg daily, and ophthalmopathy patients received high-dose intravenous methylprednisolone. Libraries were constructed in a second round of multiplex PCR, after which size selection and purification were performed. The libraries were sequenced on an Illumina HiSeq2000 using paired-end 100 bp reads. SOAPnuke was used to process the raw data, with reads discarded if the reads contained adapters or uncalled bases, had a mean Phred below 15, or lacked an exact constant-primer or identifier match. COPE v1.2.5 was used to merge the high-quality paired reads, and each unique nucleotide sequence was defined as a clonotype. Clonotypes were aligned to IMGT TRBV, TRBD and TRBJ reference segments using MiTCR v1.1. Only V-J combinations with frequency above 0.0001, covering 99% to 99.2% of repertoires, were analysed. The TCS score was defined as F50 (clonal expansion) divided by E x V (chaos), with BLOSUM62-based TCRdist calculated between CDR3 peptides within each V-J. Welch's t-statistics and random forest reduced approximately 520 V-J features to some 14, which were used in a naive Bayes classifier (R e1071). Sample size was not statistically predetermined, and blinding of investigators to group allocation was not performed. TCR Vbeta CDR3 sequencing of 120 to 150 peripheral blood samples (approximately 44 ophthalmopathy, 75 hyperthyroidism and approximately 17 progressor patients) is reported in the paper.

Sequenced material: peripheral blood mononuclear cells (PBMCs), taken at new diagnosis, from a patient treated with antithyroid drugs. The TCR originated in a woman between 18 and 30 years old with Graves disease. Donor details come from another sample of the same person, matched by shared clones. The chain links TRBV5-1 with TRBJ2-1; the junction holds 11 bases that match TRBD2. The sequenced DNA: TGCGCCAGCAGCTTGTACACTAGCGGGAGATTTGGCAATGAGCAGTTCTTC. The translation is CASSLYTSGRFGNEQFF.